Shown below are 10 T cell receptor beta chains from a single sample sequenced in a study of T cells after somatic rescue of genetic block. Data came from immunoSEQ multiplex PCR; TCRdb stores just in-frame clones and leaves some out. The repertoire holds under 150,000 clones, with about nine tenths as singletons. What was sequenced was peripheral blood mononuclear cells (PBMCs). The receptors come from a woman aged 18-30 years.

The rearrangement uses TRBV14 and TRBJ2-1; TRBD2 agrees at 10 bases. This CDR3 region has 16 residues. J was trimmed by 11 bases and V by 0 bases; bases with no gene match: 10. Germline V gene data show CDR1 as SGHDN and CDR2 as FVKESK. CDR3 DNA sequence: TGTGCCAGCAGCCAAGATTGGGCAAGCGGGGGGGCCCAGCAGTTCTTC. Its translation is CASSQDWASGGAQQFF.

This clone rates as medium-sized. This chain links TRBV6-1 with TRBJ1-2; 11 nucleotides match TRBD1. CDR1 is MNHNS and CDR2 is SASEGT in the germline V gene. The CDR3 covers 15 residues. V shed 0 bases, J shed 4 bases, and the junction held 1 base outside the gene matches. In nucleotides, the CDR3 is TGTGCCAGCAGTGAAGCGGGGACAGGGGGCTATGGCTACACCTTC. It translates to CASSEAGTGGYGYTF.

This chain joins TRBV5-6 and TRBJ1-2; no reliable D call. In germline, CDR1 is SGHDT, CDR2 YYEEEE. The germline V and J ends were trimmed by 3 bases and 7 bases, with 16 bases remaining between them. The CDR3 totals 14 residues. The CDR3 reads CASSSPRAPGGYTF. DNA for the CDR3: TGTGCCAGCAGCTCCCCTAGAGCCCCCGGTGGCTACACCTTC.

This chain connects TRBV5-1 to TRBJ2-7; no clear D. Germline V lookup: CDR1 SGHRS, CDR2 YFSETQ. CDR3 length: 14 residues. Trimming stripped 0 bases from V and 0 bases from J, with 7 bases between. The CDR3 DNA follows: TGCGCCAGCAGCTTGGAATATCCCTCCTACGAGCAGTACTTC. It codes for CASSLEYPSYEQYF.

The chain recombines TRBV27 with TRBJ2-7; D is unclear. The germline CDR1 and CDR2 sequences are MNHEY and SMNVEV (reference sequence). Trimming shortened V by 5 bases and J by 2 bases, and 10 bases separated the two germline ends. The CDR3 is 13 amino acids. This CDR3 reads CASSLTVAYEQYF. DNA of the CDR3: TGTGCCAGCAGTCTCACAGTGGCCTACGAGCAGTACTTC.

J is TRBJ1-4 and V is TRBV5-4; tentatively, D is TRBD1 (6 bases). V was trimmed by 5 bases and J by 6 bases, leaving 14 bases between them. The CDR3 runs 14 residues. Germline loops: CDR1 SGHNT, CDR2 YYREEE (reference sequence). CDR3 loop: CASRHGGQDEKLFF. The CDR3, as DNA: TGTGCCAGCAGACACGGGGGACAAGATGAAAAACTGTTTTTT.

This clone was seen just once. The chain employs TRBV18 and TRBJ1-6, with 9 bases aligning to TRBD1. The CDR3 runs 14 residues. Per the germline V gene, CDR1 is KGHSH and CDR2 is LQKENI. J lost 8 bases, V lost 3 bases, and 2 bases had no gene match. The CDR3 DNA is TGTGCCAGCTCACCGGACAGGGGTTATTCACCCCTCCACTTT. Amino acids: CASSPDRGYSPLHF.

This chain joins TRBV5-4 and TRBJ1-1; D may be TRBD1 (5 bases). The CDR3 has 12 residues. V was clipped by 3 bases and J by 8 bases, with 11 bases between them. Germline lookup yields CDR1 SGHNT and CDR2 YYREEE (reference sequence). CDR3 sequence reads: CASSSEGLEAFF. Here the CDR3 DNA reads TGTGCCAGCAGCTCGGAGGGGCTCGAAGCTTTCTTT.

The chain is built from TRBV18 and TRBJ2-7; D is uncertain. Germline V lookup: CDR1 KGHSH, CDR2 LQKENI. V dropped 4 bases and J dropped 4 bases, with 11 bases sitting between them. The CDR3 has 13 residues. The CDR3 DNA is TGTGCCAGCTCACAAAGCCCAGTATACGAGCAGTACTTC. Its translation: CASSQSPVYEQYF.

The rearrangement joins TRBV18 to TRBJ2-7, with TRBD1 matching over 7 bases. The CDR3 is 15 residues long. Germline V gene sequence: CDR1 KGHSH, CDR2 LQKENI. V shed 3 bases and J 3 bases; nucleotides not matched to a gene: 8. The CDR3 region is CASSPPGQYYYEQYF. The CDR3 region has the DNA TGTGCCAGCTCACCCCCGGGACAGTACTACTACGAGCAGTACTTC. The full variable domain, in which reference TRBV18 and TRBJ2-7 provide the parts outside the CDR3, is NAGVMQNPRHLVRRRGQEARLRCSPMKGHSHVYWYRQLPEEGLKFMVYLQKENIIDESGMPKERFSAEFPKEGPSILRIQQVVRGDSAAYFCASSPPGQYYYEQYFGPGTRLTVT.